This TCR beta chain was obtained from a study of cytomegalovirus exposure and HLA in healthy donors. Study results and limitations: A later analysis found common viral pathogens apparently linked to several of the most significant clusters. Donors belonging to an Asian-associated ancestry cluster reportedly showed fewer N-insertions in productive TCRs than the 666-donor mean, according to what a later analysis found.

This PCR relied on a set of 60 Vbeta primers and 13 Jbeta primers. The protocol was immunoSEQ multiplex PCR, while the TCRdb copy is restricted to in-frame clones and leaves out a portion. The data contain roughly 180,000 clones, more than 65% of them seen just once; the ten biggest clones take up about 2.5%. Worth noting for this clone: Its antigen is not identified.

This CDR3 comprises 15 residues. Trimming cost V 7 bases and J 2 bases; bases outside gene matches: 7. Germline V lookup: CDR1 SQVTM, CDR2 ANQGSEA. The J gene is TRBJ2-3, the V gene TRBV29-1, with 12 bases that match TRBD2. The receptor comes from a woman aged 25-40 years in good health and CMV-seropositive. The sequencing sample was made of PBMCs. The CDR3 loop reads CSGMTSGGFTDTQYF. The CDR3 DNA reads as TGCAGCGGTATGACTAGCGGGGGATTCACAGATACGCAGTATTTT.